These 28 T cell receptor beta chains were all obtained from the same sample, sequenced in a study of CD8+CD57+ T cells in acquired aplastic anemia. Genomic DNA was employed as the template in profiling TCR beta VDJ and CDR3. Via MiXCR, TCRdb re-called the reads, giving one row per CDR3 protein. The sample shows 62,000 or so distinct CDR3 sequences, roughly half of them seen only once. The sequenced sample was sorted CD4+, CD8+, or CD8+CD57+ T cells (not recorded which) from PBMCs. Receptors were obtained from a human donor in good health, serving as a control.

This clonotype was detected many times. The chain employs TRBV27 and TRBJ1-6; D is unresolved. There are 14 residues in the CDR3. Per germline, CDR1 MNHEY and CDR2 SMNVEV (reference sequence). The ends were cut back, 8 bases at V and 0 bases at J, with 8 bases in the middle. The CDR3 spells CASGVGSYNSPLHF. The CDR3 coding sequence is TGTGCCAGCGGTGTTGGCTCCTATAATTCACCCCTCCACTTT.

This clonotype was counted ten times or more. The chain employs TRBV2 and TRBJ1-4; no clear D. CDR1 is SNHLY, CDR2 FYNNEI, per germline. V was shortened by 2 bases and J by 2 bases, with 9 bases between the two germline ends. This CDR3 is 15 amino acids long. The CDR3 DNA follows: TGTGCCAGCAGTGAAAGTGGGTGGACTAATGAAAAACTGTTTTTT. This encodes CASSESGWTNEKLFF.

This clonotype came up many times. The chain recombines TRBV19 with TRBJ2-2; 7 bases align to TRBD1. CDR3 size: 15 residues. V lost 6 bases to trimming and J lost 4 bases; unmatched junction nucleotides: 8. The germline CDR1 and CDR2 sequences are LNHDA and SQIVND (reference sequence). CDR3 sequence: CASRTGLFSTGELFF. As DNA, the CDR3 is TGTGCCAGTAGGACAGGGCTGTTTAGCACCGGGGAGCTGTTTTTT.

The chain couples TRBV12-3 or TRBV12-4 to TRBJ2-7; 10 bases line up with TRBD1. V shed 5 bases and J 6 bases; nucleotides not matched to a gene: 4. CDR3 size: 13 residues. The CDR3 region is CASSPGQGSEQYF. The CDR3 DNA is TGTGCCAGCAGTCCGGGACAGGGGAGCGAGCAGTACTTC.

Here the CDR3 reads CASARDRADEQFF. The DNA for the CDR3 is TGTGCCAGCGCTAGGGACAGGGCTGATGAGCAGTTCTTC. The chain is built from TRBV2 and TRBJ2-1; TRBD1 aligns across 9 bases. Germline CDR1 and CDR2: SNHLY and FYNNEI. V lost 8 bases, J lost 8 bases, and 7 bases stayed unmatched. This CDR3 spans 13 amino acids.

The CDR3 sequence is CASSKTGTNTEAFF. The CDR3 DNA reads as TGTGCCAGCAGCAAGACCGGGACAAACACTGAAGCTTTCTTT. J is TRBJ1-1 and V is TRBV7-3; the D gene is possibly TRBD1 (6 bases). The V end was cut by 5 bases, the J end by 2 bases, with 12 bases between. The CDR3 totals 14 residues. The germline V gene has CDR1 SGHTA and CDR2 FQGTGA.

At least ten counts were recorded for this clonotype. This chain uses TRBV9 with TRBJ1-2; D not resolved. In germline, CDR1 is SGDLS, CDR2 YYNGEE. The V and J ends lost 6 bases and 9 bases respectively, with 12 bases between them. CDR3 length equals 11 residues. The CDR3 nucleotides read TGTGCCAGCACCGAAAATTTTCGCTACACCTTC. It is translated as CASTENFRYTF. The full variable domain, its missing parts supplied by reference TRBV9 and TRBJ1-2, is DSGVTQTPKHLITATGQRVTLRCSPRSGDLSVYWYQQSLDQGLQFLIQYYNGEERAKGNILERFSAQQFPDLHSELNLSSLELGDSALYFCASTENFRYTFGSGTRLTVV.

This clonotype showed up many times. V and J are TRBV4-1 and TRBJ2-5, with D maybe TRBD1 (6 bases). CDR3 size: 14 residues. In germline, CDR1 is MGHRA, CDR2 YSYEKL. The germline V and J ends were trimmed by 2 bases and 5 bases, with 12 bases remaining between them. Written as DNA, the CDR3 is TGCGCCAGCAGCCAACTGGTCAGGGGTGAGACCCAGTACTTC. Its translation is CASSQLVRGETQYF.

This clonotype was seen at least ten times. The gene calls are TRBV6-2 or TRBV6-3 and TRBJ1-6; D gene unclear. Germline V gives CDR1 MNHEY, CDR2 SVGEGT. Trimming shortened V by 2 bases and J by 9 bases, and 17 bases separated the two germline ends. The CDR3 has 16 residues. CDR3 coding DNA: TGTGCCAGCAGTTACGTCGCCGGGCCAGGTGGTTCACCCCTCCACTTT. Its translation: CASSYVAGPGGSPLHF.

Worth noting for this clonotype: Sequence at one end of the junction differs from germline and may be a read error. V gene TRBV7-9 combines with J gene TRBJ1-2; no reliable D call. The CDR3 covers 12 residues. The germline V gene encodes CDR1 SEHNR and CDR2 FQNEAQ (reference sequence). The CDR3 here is CASSLALDGYIF. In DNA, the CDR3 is TGTGCCAGCAGCTTAGCCCTAGATGGCTACATCTTC. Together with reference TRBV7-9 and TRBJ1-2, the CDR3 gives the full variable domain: DTGVSQNPRHKITKRGQNVTFRCDPISEHNRLYWYRQTLGQGPEFLTYFQNEAQLEKSRLLSDRFSAERPKGSFSTLEIQRTEQGDSAMYLCASSLALDGYIFGSGTRLTVV.

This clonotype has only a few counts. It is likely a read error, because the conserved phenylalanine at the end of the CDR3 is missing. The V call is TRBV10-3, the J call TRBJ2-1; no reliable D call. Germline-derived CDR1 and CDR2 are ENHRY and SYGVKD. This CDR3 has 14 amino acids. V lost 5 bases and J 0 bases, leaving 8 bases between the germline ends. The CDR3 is CAISKKSSYNEQFS. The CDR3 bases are TGTGCCATCAGTAAAAAGAGCTCCTACAATGAGCAGTTCTCC.

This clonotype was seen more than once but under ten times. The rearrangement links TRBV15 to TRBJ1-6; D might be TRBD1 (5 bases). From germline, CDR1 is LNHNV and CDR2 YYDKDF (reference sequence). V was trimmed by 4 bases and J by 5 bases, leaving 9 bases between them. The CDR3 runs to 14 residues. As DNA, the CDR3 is TGTGCCACCAGCACGACAGTTCATAATTCACCCCTCCACTTT. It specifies CATSTTVHNSPLHF.

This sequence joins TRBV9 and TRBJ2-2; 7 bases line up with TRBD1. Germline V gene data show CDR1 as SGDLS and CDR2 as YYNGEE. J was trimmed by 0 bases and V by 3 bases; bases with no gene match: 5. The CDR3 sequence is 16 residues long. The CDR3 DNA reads TGTGCCAGCAGCGGACAGGGCTGTGCGAACACCGGGGAGCTGTTTTTT. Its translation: CASSGQGCANTGELFF.

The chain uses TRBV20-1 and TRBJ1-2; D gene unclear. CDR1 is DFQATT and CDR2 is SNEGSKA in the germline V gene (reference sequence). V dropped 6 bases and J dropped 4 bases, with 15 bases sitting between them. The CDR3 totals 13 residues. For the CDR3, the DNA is TGCAGTGCGTCCCCGGGCCCGTTCTATGGCTACACCTTC. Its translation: CSASPGPFYGYTF.

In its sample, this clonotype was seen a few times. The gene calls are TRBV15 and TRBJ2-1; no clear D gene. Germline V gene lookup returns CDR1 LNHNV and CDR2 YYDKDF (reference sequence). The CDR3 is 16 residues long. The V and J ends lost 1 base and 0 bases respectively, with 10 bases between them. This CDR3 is CATSRGLTRSYNEQFF. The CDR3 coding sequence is TGTGCCACCAGCAGAGGGCTAACCCGCTCCTACAATGAGCAGTTCTTC.

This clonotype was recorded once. DNA of the CDR3: TGTGCCAGCACTCGTAGTAGCAATCAGCCCCAGCATTTT. Translation: CASTRSSNQPQHF. V gene TRBV2 combines with J gene TRBJ1-5, with D unresolved. Looked up from germline, CDR1 is SNHLY and CDR2 is FYNNEI. This CDR3 is built from 13 residues. The germline V and J ends were trimmed by 7 bases and 0 bases, with 7 bases remaining between them.

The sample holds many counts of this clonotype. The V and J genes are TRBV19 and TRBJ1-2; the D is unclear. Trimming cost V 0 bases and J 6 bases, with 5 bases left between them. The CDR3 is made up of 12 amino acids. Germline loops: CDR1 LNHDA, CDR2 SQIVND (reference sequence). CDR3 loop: CASSIDPNGYTF. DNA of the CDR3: TGTGCCAGTAGTATAGATCCAAATGGCTACACCTTC.

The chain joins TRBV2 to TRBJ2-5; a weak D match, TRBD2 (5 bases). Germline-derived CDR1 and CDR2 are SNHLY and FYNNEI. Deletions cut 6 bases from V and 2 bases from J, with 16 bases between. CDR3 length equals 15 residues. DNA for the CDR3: TGTGCCAGCAGCGAGGAGGATGTCTTGCAAGAGACCCAGTACTTC. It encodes CASSEEDVLQETQYF.

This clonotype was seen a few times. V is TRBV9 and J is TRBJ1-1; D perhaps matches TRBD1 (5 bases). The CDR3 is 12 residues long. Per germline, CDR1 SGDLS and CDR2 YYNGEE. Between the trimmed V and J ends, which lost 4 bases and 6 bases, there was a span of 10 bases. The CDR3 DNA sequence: TGTGCCAGCAGCCCCCGGACATCTGAAGCTTTCTTT. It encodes CASSPRTSEAFF.

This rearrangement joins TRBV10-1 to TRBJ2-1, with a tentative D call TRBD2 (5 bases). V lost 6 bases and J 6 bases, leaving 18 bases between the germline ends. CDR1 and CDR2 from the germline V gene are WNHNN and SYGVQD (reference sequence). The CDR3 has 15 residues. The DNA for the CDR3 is TGCGCCAGCAGCTTAGATTTCGCGGGCTTCAATGAGCAGTTCTTC. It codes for CASSLDFAGFNEQFF.

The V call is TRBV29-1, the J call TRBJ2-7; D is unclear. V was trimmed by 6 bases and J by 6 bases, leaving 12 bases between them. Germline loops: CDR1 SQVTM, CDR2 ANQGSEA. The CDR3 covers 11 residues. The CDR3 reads CSVFSVSEQYF. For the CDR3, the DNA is TGCAGCGTCTTCTCTGTATCCGAGCAGTACTTC.

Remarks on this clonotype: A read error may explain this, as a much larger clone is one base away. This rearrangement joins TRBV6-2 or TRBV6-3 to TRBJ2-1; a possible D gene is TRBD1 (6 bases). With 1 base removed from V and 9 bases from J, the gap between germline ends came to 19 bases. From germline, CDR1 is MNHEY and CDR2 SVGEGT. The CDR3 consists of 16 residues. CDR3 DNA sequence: TGTGCCAGCAGTTACTTAGCCGGGACAAGGTTCAGTGAGCAGTTCTTC. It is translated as CASSYLAGTRFSEQFF.

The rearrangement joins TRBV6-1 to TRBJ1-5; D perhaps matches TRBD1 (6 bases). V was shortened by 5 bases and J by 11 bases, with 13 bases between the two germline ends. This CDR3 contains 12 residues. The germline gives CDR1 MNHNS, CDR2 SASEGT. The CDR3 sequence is CASSNGGLSQHF. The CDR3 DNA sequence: TGTGCCAGCAGTAATGGGGGCTTGTCCCAGCATTTT.

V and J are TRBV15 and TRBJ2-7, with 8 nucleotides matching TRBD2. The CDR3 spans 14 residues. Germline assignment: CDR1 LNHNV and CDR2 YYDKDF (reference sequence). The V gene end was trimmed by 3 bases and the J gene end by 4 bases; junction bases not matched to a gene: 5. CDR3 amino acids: CATSRDRGGYEQYF. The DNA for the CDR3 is TGTGCCACCAGCAGGGATCGGGGGGGGTACGAGCAGTACTTC.

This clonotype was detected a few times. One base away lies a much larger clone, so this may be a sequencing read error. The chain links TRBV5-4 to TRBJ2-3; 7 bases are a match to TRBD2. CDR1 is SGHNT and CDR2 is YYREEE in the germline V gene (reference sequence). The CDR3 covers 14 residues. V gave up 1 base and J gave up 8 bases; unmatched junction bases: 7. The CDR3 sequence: CASSLNLGLGTQYF. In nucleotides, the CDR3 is TGTGCCAGCAGCTTGAATCTAGGACTAGGTACGCAGTATTTT. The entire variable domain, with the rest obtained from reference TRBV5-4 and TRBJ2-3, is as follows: ETGVTQSPTHLIKTRGQQVTLRCSSQSGHNTVSWYQQALGQGPQFIFQYYREEENGRGNFPPRFSGLQFPNYSSELNVNALELDDSALYLCASSLNLGLGTQYFGPGTRLTVL.

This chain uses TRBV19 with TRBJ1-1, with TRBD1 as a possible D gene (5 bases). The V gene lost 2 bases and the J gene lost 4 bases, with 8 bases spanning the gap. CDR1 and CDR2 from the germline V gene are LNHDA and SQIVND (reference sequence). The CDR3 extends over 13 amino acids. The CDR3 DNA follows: TGTGCCAGTAGTATACTAAGGGGCACTGAAGCTTTCTTT. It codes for CASSILRGTEAFF.

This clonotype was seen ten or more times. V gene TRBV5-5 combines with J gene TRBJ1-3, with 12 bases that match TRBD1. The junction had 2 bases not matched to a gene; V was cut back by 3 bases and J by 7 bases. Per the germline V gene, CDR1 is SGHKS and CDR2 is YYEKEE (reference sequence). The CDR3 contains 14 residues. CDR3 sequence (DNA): TGTGCCAGCAGCTGGGGACAGGGGGCGAACACCATATATTTT. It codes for CASSWGQGANTIYF.

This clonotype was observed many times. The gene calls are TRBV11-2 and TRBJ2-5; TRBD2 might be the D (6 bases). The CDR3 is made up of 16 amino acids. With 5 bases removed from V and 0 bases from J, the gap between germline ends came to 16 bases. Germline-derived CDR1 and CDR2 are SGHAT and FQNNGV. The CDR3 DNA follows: TGTGCCAGCAGCACACCGGGACGGGAGTACCAAGAGACCCAGTACTTC. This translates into CASSTPGREYQETQYF.